This is a list of T cell receptor beta chains from one sample in a study of blood T cell repertoires in COVID-19. Libraries were prepared by immunoSEQ multiplex PCR; TCRdb keeps only in-frame clonotypes and omits some of them. The data hold around 230,000 clones, with approximately 83% observed a single time. Input material: PBMCs or T cells enriched from blood (not recorded which). These receptor sequences come from a woman aged 40 to 50 with acute COVID-19. Both conserved end residues are part of each CDR3. The size entry is marked missing in some rows and otherwise reads once, few, many or a size class.

>TRBJ1-2|few|TRBV7-3
CASSPTGTDYGYTF
>TRBJ2-7|once|TRBV5-1
CASSLVTSGSSYEQYF
>TRBJ1-2|once|TRBV6-1
CASSEWGRRDYGYTF
>TRBJ2-3|NA|TRBV12-3/TRBV12-4
CASSFLTDTQYF
>TRBJ1-6|NA|TRBV2
CASSDDRGSPLHF
>TRBJ2-3|NA|TRBV6-2/TRBV6-3
CASSTSGGPTDTQYF
>TRBJ2-1|NA|TRBV14
CASSQDLRDRFFNEQFF
>TRBJ2-7|NA|TRBV7-2
CASSLGVSYEQYF
>TRBJ2-1|NA|TRBV11-3
CASSSGLASYNEQFF
>TRBJ2-7|NA|TRBV28
CASSLNHRGYEQYF
>TRBJ1-2|NA|TRBV19
CASRLMGYGGYTF
>TRBJ1-4|NA|TRBV28
CASSLRRGDEKLFF
>TRBJ2-7|NA|TRBV7-2
CASSLASGGYEQYF
>TRBJ2-3|NA|TRBV5-1
CASSLAYIDTQYF
>TRBJ2-3|NA|TRBV5-1
CASSPSGQAGDTQYF
>TRBJ2-7|NA|TRBV5-6
CASSSADPRITYEQYF
>TRBJ2-7|NA|TRBV2
CASSEGLLTYEQYF
>TRBJ2-1|NA|TRBV2
CASTKTGKNEQFF
>TRBJ1-3|NA|TRBV6-5
CASSPRQFSGNTIYF
>TRBJ2-1|NA|TRBV27
CASSTLTGDPYNEQFF
>TRBJ2-2|NA|TRBV5-1
CASSIQWRNTGELFF
>TRBJ1-2|NA|TRBV19
CASSSGTESYGYTF
>TRBJ2-5|NA|TRBV19
CASSMGKDSHGETQYF
>TRBJ1-1|NA|TRBV6-7
CASSFGQGAEAFF
>TRBJ1-1|once|TRBV27
CASSLLRQGEAFF
>TRBJ1-1|NA|TRBV27
CASSSSLPMTPMNTEAFF
>TRBJ2-2|few|TRBV6-5
CASSLTSGRLTGELFF
>TRBJ2-3|NA|TRBV5-1
CASSLYVSGRAPDTQYF
>TRBJ2-5|NA|TRBV5-4
CASSGGQAAETQYF
>TRBJ2-1|NA|TRBV5-5
CASSSKGLSLNEQFF
>TRBJ2-7|NA|TRBV27
CASSLGTGYYEQYF
>TRBJ2-7|NA|TRBV4-1
CASSQPGQGSGEQYF
>TRBJ1-1|NA|TRBV28
CASPPTVGGLIEAFF
>TRBJ1-6|NA|TRBV18
CASSKGQAFNSPLHF
>TRBJ2-7|NA|TRBV30
CAWSTRGNYEQYF
>TRBJ2-7|NA|TRBV11-2
CASSRRGLAGSADEQYF
>TRBJ2-2|NA|TRBV21-1
CASIDRVLFGELFF
>TRBJ1-1|NA|TRBV5-4
CASSLSQGTNTEAFF
>TRBJ2-7|few|TRBV10-3
CAISEPGQGVYEQYF
>TRBJ1-1|NA|TRBV2
CASQPGQGVTEAFF
>TRBJ2-1|NA|TRBV2
CASSEARLAGVYEQFF
>TRBJ2-5|NA|TRBV18
CASSPPGDGEETQYF
>TRBJ2-1|few|TRBV5-4
CASSFLAAYNEQFF
>TRBJ1-5|few|TRBV2
CASRVGGNQPQHF
>TRBJ1-2|NA|TRBV6-5
CASSYGTAIGYTF
>TRBJ2-3|NA|TRBV27
CASRKPTGNTDTQYF
>TRBJ2-3|NA|TRBV5-1
CASSLVLLAERTDTQYF
>TRBJ2-3|NA|TRBV6-6
CASTRLAGTDTQYF
>TRBJ2-1|NA|TRBV2
CASSETRSGAGNEQFF
>TRBJ2-2|NA|TRBV11-3
CASSSGQGANTGELFF
>TRBJ2-1|NA|TRBV4-1
CASSQNSGSSYNEQFF
>TRBJ2-5|NA|TRBV29-1
CSVEPKQVETQYF
>TRBJ2-1|NA|TRBV28
CASSLLGAEQFF